These 27 T cell receptor beta chains were all obtained from the same sample, sequenced in a study of T cells in women clearing cervical HPV infection. Sequenced by immunoSEQ multiplex PCR; TCRdb stores in-frame clones only, minus some. This sample's table reports 20,000 or so clones. Input material: blood buffy coat. The source is a woman between 18 and 75 years old with a cervical HPV16 infection that either progressed to CIN3+ or cleared (not recorded which).

Comment on this clone: The CDR3 is cut off 3 residues early in the read; its end comes from the germline J gene. This rearrangement joins TRBV28 to TRBJ2-7; 14 bases are shared with TRBD2. The CDR3 loop spans 18 amino acids. Trimming took 4 bases from V and 5 from J; bases not matched to a gene: 13. CDR1 is MDHEN and CDR2 is SYDVKM in the germline V gene. Partial CDR3 DNA: TGTGCCAGCAGTTCAAGAACAGGGACTAGCGGGAGTATCGACGAG. Residues: CASSSRTGTSGSIDE. The entire CDR3 reads CASSSRTGTSGSIDEQYF.

About this clone itself: From the germline J gene comes the end of the CDR3, since the read stops 3 residues before it. The chain is built from TRBV7-2 and TRBJ1-1; maybe TRBD1 (6 bases). V was shortened by 1 base and J by 0 bases, with 9 bases between the two germline ends. CDR3 length equals 15 residues. CDR1 and CDR2 (germline): SGHTA, FQGNSA. This CDR3 reads CASSLVGQMNTEAFF. CDR3 DNA, as far as it was read: TGTGCCAGCAGCTTAGTGGGACAAATGAACACTGAA. Full variable domain (remainder filled in from reference TRBV7-2 and TRBJ1-1): GAGVSQSPSNKVTEKGKDVELRCDPISGHTALYWYRQSLGQGLEFLIYFQGNSAPDKSGLPSDRFSAERTGGSVSTLTIQRTQQEDSAVYLCASSLVGQMNTEAFFGQGTRLTVV.

As to this clone: The sequence runs out 3 residues before the end of the CDR3; the remainder is reconstructed from the germline J gene. The chain is built from TRBV7-2 and TRBJ2-3; D may be TRBD1 (5 bases). The CDR3 covers 12 residues. CDR1 is SGHTA and CDR2 is FQGNSA in the germline V gene. The germline V and J ends were trimmed by 5 bases and 6 bases, with 9 bases remaining between them. The CDR3 reads CASSGPGDTQYF. CDR3 bases read: TGTGCCAGCAGCGGACCAGGGGATACG.

Worth noting for this clone: The read gets to within 3 residues of the CDR3 end, and the germline J gene fills in the rest. The genes are TRBV29-1 and TRBJ2-2; D unresolved. There are 12 residues in the CDR3. From germline, CDR1 is SQVTM and CDR2 ANQGSEA. The V and J ends lost 4 bases and 3 bases respectively, with 6 bases between them. The covered CDR3 bases are TGCAGCGTTGGGTCGGACACCGGGGAG. Translated, it gives CSVGSDTGE. The CDR3 in its entirety is CSVGSDTGELFF.

About this clone itself: The read ends 3 residues shy of where the CDR3 ends; the end is completed using the germline J gene. The J gene is TRBJ2-1, the V gene TRBV5-1, with 7 bases that match TRBD2. J gave up 4 bases and V 0 bases, and 4 bases lay outside the gene matches. The CDR3 is 15 residues long. Germline lookup yields CDR1 SGHRS and CDR2 YFSETQ. The CDR3 loop is CASSLGSSGYNEQFF. The part of the CDR3 DNA that was read is TGCGCCAGCAGCTTGGGTTCTAGCGGATACAATGAG.

Concerning this clone itself: Read coverage stops 3 residues before the CDR3 terminus; the germline J gene supplies the remainder. V is TRBV19 and J is TRBJ2-6, with 9 bases identical to TRBD1. Germline CDR1 and CDR2: LNHDA and SQIVND (reference sequence). V gave up 5 bases and J gave up 0 bases; unmatched junction bases: 11. The CDR3 spans 19 residues. The CDR3 DNA, read in part, is TGTGCCAGTAGTGGACCGGGACAGGGAGGACCCTCTGGGGCCAACGTC. This codes for CASSGPGQGGPSGANV. The complete CDR3 protein is CASSGPGQGGPSGANVLTF.

For this clone: The read comes to an end 3 residues before the CDR3 does, leaving the germline J gene to fill in the end. V and J are TRBV19 and TRBJ1-1; TRBD1 is a possible D gene (5 bases). The CDR3 is 12 residues long. V lost 4 bases and J 5 bases, leaving 8 bases between the germline ends. In germline, CDR1 is LNHDA, CDR2 SQIVND (reference sequence). This CDR3 is CASSNEGTEAFF. The part of the CDR3 DNA that was read is TGTGCCAGTAGTAACGAGGGGACTGAA.

Worth noting for this clone: From the germline J gene comes the end of the CDR3, since the read stops 3 residues before it. This chain connects TRBV19 to TRBJ2-2; 8 nucleotides line up with TRBD1. The CDR3 contains 14 residues. The ends lost 6 bases at V and 2 bases at J; junction bases unmatched: 2. Germline-derived CDR1 and CDR2 are LNHDA and SQIVND (reference sequence). CDR3 loop: CASRGQANTGELFF. The part of the CDR3 DNA that was read is TGTGCCAGTAGGGGACAGGCCAACACCGGGGAG. The full variable domain, with the rest looked up from reference TRBV19 and TRBJ2-2, is DGGITQSPKYLFRKEGQNVTLSCEQNLNHDAMYWYRQDPGQGLRLIYYSQIVNDFQKGDIAEGYSVSREKKESFPLTVTSAQKNPTAFYLCASRGQANTGELFFGEGSRLTVL.

In regard to this clone: Read coverage stops 3 residues before the CDR3 terminus; the germline J gene supplies the remainder. The V gene is TRBV27, the J gene TRBJ1-1; possibly TRBD1 for D (6 bases). The CDR3 has 13 amino acids. CDR1 MNHEY and CDR2 SMNVEV come from the germline V gene (reference sequence). Trimming took 6 bases from V and 5 from J, leaving 13 bases between them. Incomplete CDR3 DNA: TGTGCCAGCAGGGCAGGGGCTTTAACTGAA. Translation: CASRAGALTE. The CDR3 as a whole reads CASRAGALTEAFF.

For this clone: The CDR3 end is not reached by the read, which stops 3 residues before it; the germline J gene fills it in. The V call is TRBV5-8, the J call TRBJ2-7; D possibly corresponds to TRBD2 (7 bases). Germline assignment: CDR1 SGHTS and CDR2 YDEGEE. Trimming cost V 4 bases and J 0 bases, with 14 bases left between them. The CDR3 has 15 amino acids. CDR3 protein: CASSLGGGSSYEQYF. Partial CDR3 DNA: TGTGCCAGCAGCCTAGGGGGGGGGAGCTCCTACGAG.

On this clone: The read ends 3 residues before the CDR3 terminus; that terminus is restored from the germline J gene. The chain recombines TRBV2 with TRBJ1-6, with D possibly being TRBD1 (6 bases). The germline V and J ends were trimmed by 5 bases and 10 bases, with 21 bases remaining between them. CDR3 length: 16 residues. The V gene's germline CDR1 is SNHLY and CDR2 FYNNEI. The covered CDR3 bases are TGTGCCAGCAGTAAGAGGCAGGGGAGAGTAAACTCACCC. This codes for CASSKRQGRVNSP. The CDR3 in its entirety is CASSKRQGRVNSPLHF.

Of note for this clone: The read halts 3 residues ahead of the CDR3 end, with the missing end drawn from the germline J gene. The genes are TRBV19 and TRBJ1-5; possibly TRBD1 for D (6 bases). The V gene's germline CDR1 is LNHDA and CDR2 SQIVND (reference sequence). CDR3 size: 14 residues. Trimming took off 1 base at V and 3 bases at J, with 7 bases between the two ends. Partial CDR3 DNA: TGTGCCAGTAGTATAGCAGGGGACAATCAGCCC. Protein: CASSIAGDNQP. In full, the CDR3 is CASSIAGDNQPQHF.

A word on this clone: The read falls 3 residues short of the CDR3 end, and the missing part is taken from the germline J gene. The chain joins TRBV14 to TRBJ2-1; TRBD1 matches 9 bases. V gave up 4 bases and J gave up 8 bases; unmatched junction bases: 9. Looked up from germline, CDR1 is SGHDN and CDR2 is FVKESK. The CDR3 spans 15 residues. The sequenced CDR3 bases are TGTGCCAGCAGCCGACAGGGGGGAGGGACAGATGAG. Translating it yields CASSRQGGGTDE. The whole CDR3 protein is CASSRQGGGTDEQFF.

Notes on this clone: The read terminates 3 residues before the CDR3 end, so the remaining end is supplied by the germline J gene. The rearrangement joins TRBV13 to TRBJ2-3; 11 nucleotides align to TRBD2. The junction had 4 bases not matched to a gene; V was cut back by 5 bases and J by 6 bases. This CDR3 has 14 amino acids. Per the germline V gene, CDR1 is PRHDT and CDR2 is FYEKMQ (reference sequence). The DNA read from the CDR3 is TGTGCCAGCAGCCGCCGGACTAGCGGGGATACG. Its translation: CASSRRTSGDT. The CDR3 in its entirety is CASSRRTSGDTQYF.

With regard to this clone: The read stops 3 residues short of the end of the CDR3; the missing end is completed from the germline J gene. V gene TRBV29-1 combines with J gene TRBJ2-1; tentatively, D is TRBD1 or TRBD2 (5 bases each). The CDR3 totals 14 residues. In germline, CDR1 is SQVTM, CDR2 ANQGSEA. V shed 7 bases and J shed 7 bases, with 20 bases lying between them. CDR3 protein: CSGTVRGAHNEQFF. The covered CDR3 bases are TGCAGCGGAACCGTGCGAGGGGCCCATAATGAG.

Of note for this clone: From the germline J gene comes the end of the CDR3, since the read stops 3 residues before it. This chain connects TRBV7-2 to TRBJ2-5; tentative D call: TRBD1 (5 bases). Germline lookup yields CDR1 SGHTA and CDR2 FQGNSA. V shed 5 bases and J shed 2 bases, with 12 bases lying between them. This CDR3 spans 14 amino acids. CDR3 protein: CASSQFRQQETQYF. Incomplete CDR3 DNA: TGTGCCAGCAGCCAATTTCGACAGCAAGAGACC.

Details on this clone: The CDR3 end is not reached by the read, which stops 3 residues before it; the germline J gene fills it in. The chain recombines TRBV5-1 with TRBJ2-1; TRBD2 matches at 7 bases. Germline loops: CDR1 SGHRS, CDR2 YFSETQ. V was pared by 0 bases and J by 1 base, with 16 bases of the junction left unmatched. This CDR3 spans 20 amino acids. CDR3 sequence: CASSLARLATAGPSYNEQFF. The covered CDR3 bases are TGCGCCAGCAGCTTGGCCCGGCTGGCTACAGCGGGACCTTCCTACAATGAG.

Comments on this clone: Sequencing ends 3 residues short of the CDR3 end; the germline J gene provides the rest. This chain uses TRBV19 with TRBJ1-2; TRBD1 matches at 10 bases. CDR3 length: 18 residues. CDR1 and CDR2 from the germline V gene are LNHDA and SQIVND (reference sequence). The ends lost 6 bases at V and 0 bases at J; junction bases unmatched: 13. The CDR3 sequence is CASRRWERQGASNYGYTF. CDR3 DNA (partial): TGTGCCAGTAGGAGATGGGAGAGACAGGGGGCCTCTAACTATGGC.

Concerning this clone itself: The read terminates 3 residues ahead of where the CDR3 ends, so the germline J gene completes it. The genes are TRBV28 and TRBJ1-1, with 7 bases matching TRBD1. V lost 8 bases to trimming and J lost 4 bases; unmatched junction nucleotides: 10. The CDR3 loop spans 14 amino acids. Looked up from germline, CDR1 is MDHEN and CDR2 is SYDVKM. The CDR3 DNA, read in part, is TGTGCCAGCGAGATAGGGGGCGAGCCCACTGAA. It specifies CASEIGGEPTE. The full-length CDR3 reads as CASEIGGEPTEAFF.

As to this clone: The sequenced fragment ends 3 residues before the CDR3 boundary, so the rest is inferred from the germline J gene. The rearrangement joins TRBV7-9 to TRBJ1-4; D is perhaps TRBD1 (6 bases). This CDR3 has 13 residues. The V and J ends lost 5 bases and 8 bases respectively, with 12 bases between them. CDR1 is SEHNR, CDR2 FQNEAQ, per germline (reference sequence). CDR3 loop: CASSLGQGEKLFF. Incomplete CDR3 DNA: TGTGCCAGCAGCCTAGGCCAGGGGGAAAAA.

Remarks on this clone: The read halts 3 residues ahead of the CDR3 end, with the missing end drawn from the germline J gene. This chain uses TRBV19 with TRBJ1-3; 8 nucleotides align to TRBD1. Germline V gives CDR1 LNHDA, CDR2 SQIVND (reference sequence). The CDR3 is made up of 12 amino acids. The CDR3 sequence: CASSIGTGRIYF. The sequenced CDR3 bases are TGTGCCAGTAGTATAGGGACAGGGCGG.

The part of the CDR3 DNA that was read is TGTGCCAGCCGATCTTGGGGGGTGAACACTGAA. Amino acids: CASRSWGVNTE. The complete CDR3 protein is CASRSWGVNTEAFF. The chain links TRBV19 to TRBJ1-1; possible D gene TRBD1, 5 bases. Read coverage stops 3 residues before the CDR3 terminus; the germline J gene supplies the remainder. In germline, CDR1 is LNHDA, CDR2 SQIVND (reference sequence). V was clipped by 9 bases and J by 0 bases, with 14 bases between them. The length of the CDR3 is 14 residues.

On this clone: The sequenced fragment ends 3 residues before the CDR3 boundary, so the rest is inferred from the germline J gene. The rearrangement joins TRBV19 to TRBJ2-7; 8 bases are shared with TRBD2. The CDR3 extends over 15 amino acids. Germline CDR1 LNHDA, CDR2 SQIVND (reference sequence). V lost 4 bases, J lost 6 bases, and 11 bases stayed unmatched. CDR3 loop: CASSTLAGKTSEQYF. The sequenced CDR3 bases are TGTGCCAGTAGTACCCTAGCGGGCAAGACCTCCGAG.

Details on this clone: Read coverage stops 3 residues before the CDR3 terminus; the germline J gene supplies the remainder. This sequence joins TRBV2 and TRBJ1-5, with no clear D. CDR1 is SNHLY, CDR2 FYNNEI, per germline. Trimming cost V 2 bases and J 5 bases, with 7 bases left between them. This CDR3 is built from 13 residues. CDR3 DNA (partial): TGTGCCAGCAGTGAATCGTTATATCAGCCC. Its translation is CASSESLYQP. The CDR3, in full, reads CASSESLYQPQHF.

Remarks on this clone: The read ends 3 residues before the CDR3 terminus; that terminus is restored from the germline J gene. The rearrangement uses TRBV2 and TRBJ2-2; the match to TRBD2 covers 7 bases. V was pared by 5 bases and J by 7 bases, with 10 bases of the junction left unmatched. There are 15 residues in the CDR3. Germline V CDR1 and CDR2: SNHLY, FYNNEI. The CDR3 reads CASSPRTSNNGELFF. The part of the CDR3 DNA that was read is TGTGCCAGCAGTCCTAGGACTAGTAATAACGGGGAG.

The CDR3 here is CASSLVQREGNEQFF. CDR3 bases read: TGCGCCAGCAGCTTGGTCCAGCGGGAGGGGAATGAG. The J gene is TRBJ2-1, the V gene TRBV5-1; 10 bases fit TRBD2. The CDR3 end is not reached by the read, which stops 3 residues before it; the germline J gene fills it in. V was pared by 0 bases and J by 7 bases, with 4 bases of the junction left unmatched. The CDR3 contains 15 residues. Germline V lookup: CDR1 SGHRS, CDR2 YFSETQ.

The DNA read from the CDR3 is TGTGCCTGGAGCCAACTAACCGACAGGCCGAACACTGAA. It encodes CAWSQLTDRPNTE. The whole CDR3 region reads CAWSQLTDRPNTEAFF. V and J are TRBV30 and TRBJ1-1; D might be TRBD1 (6 bases). From the germline J gene comes the end of the CDR3, since the read stops 3 residues before it. Germline V gene lookup returns CDR1 GTSNPN and CDR2 SVGIG (reference sequence). This CDR3 is built from 16 residues. V lost 3 bases and J 1 base, leaving 18 bases between the germline ends.